This TCR beta chain was obtained from a study of T cells in localized non-small cell lung cancer. The data were produced by immunoSEQ multiplex PCR, yet TCRdb's version contains in-frame clones alone and is incomplete. The profile shows about 83,000 clones, 80% of them singletons. The source material was peripheral blood, sampled before any cancer treatment. The TCR sequence derives from an older female donor with stage I lung adenocarcinoma.

CDR3 sequence (DNA): TGCGCCAGCAGCTTGGAGACAGGGTCCCCATCGACCCAGTACTTC. This codes for CASSLETGSPSTQYF. This chain links TRBV5-1 with TRBJ2-5; 7 nucleotides line up with TRBD1. The CDR3 is 15 residues long. Germline V gene data show CDR1 as SGHRS and CDR2 as YFSETQ. V was pared by 0 bases and J by 7 bases, with 9 bases of the junction left unmatched. Supplemented by reference TRBV5-1 and TRBJ2-5, the full variable domain reads KAGVTQTPRYLIKTRGQQVTLSCSPISGHRSVSWYQQTPGQGLQFLFEYFSETQRNKGNFPGRFSGRQFSNSRSEMNVSTLELGDSALYLCASSLETGSPSTQYFGPGTRLLVL.